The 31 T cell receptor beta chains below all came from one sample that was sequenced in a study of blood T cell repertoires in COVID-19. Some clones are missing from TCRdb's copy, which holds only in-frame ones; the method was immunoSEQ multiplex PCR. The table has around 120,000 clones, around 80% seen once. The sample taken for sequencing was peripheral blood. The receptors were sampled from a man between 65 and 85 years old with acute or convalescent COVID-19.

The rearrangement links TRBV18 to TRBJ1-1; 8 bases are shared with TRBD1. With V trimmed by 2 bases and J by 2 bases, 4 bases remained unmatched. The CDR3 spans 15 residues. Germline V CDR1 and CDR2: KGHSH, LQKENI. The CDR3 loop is CASSPRGQENTEAFF. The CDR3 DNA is TGTGCCAGCTCACCAAGGGGACAGGAAAACACTGAAGCTTTCTTT.

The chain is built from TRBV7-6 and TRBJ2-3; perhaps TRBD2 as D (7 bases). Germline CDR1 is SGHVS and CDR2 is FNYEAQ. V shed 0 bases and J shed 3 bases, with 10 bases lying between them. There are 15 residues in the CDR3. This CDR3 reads CASSLAGGRTDTQYF. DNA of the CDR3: TGTGCCAGCAGCTTAGCGGGGGGGCGAACAGATACGCAGTATTTT.

The CDR3 DNA sequence: TGTGCCAGCAGTGCCTGGGAGGGTGCCTACGAGCAGTACTTC. Protein: CASSAWEGAYEQYF. The rearrangement joins TRBV6-2 or TRBV6-3 to TRBJ2-7, with TRBD2 matching over 7 bases. There are 14 residues in the CDR3. Losses at the gene ends were 5 bases for V and 2 bases for J; bases not matched to a gene: 6. Germline V gene lookup returns CDR1 MNHEY and CDR2 SVGEGT.

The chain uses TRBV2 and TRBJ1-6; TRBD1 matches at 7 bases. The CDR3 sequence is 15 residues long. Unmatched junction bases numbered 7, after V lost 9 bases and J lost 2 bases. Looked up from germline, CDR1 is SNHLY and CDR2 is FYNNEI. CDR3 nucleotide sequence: TGTGCCAGTCAGGGGGACGGGGCCTATAATTCACCCCTCCACTTT. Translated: CASQGDGAYNSPLHF.

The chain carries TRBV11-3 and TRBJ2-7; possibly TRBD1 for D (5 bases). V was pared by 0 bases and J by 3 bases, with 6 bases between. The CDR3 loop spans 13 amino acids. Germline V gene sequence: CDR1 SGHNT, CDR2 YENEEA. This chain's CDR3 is CASSLEQGYEQYF. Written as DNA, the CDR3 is TGTGCCAGCAGCTTAGAGCAGGGCTACGAGCAGTACTTC.

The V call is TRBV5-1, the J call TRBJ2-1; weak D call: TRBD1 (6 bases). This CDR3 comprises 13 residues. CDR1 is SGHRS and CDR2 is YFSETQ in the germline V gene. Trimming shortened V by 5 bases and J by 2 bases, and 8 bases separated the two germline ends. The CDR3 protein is CASRGQTYNEQFF. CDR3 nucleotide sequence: TGCGCCAGCAGAGGACAGACCTACAATGAGCAGTTCTTC. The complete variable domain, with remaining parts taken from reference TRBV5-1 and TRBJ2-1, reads KAGVTQTPRYLIKTRGQQVTLSCSPISGHRSVSWYQQTPGQGLQFLFEYFSETQRNKGNFPGRFSGRQFSNSRSEMNVSTLELGDSALYLCASRGQTYNEQFFGPGTRLTVL.

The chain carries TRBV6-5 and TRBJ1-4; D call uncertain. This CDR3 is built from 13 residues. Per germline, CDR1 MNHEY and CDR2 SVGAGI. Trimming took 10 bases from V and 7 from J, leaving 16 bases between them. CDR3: CATQPERGEKLFF. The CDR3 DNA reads TGTGCCACCCAGCCCGAAAGAGGTGAAAAACTGTTTTTT.

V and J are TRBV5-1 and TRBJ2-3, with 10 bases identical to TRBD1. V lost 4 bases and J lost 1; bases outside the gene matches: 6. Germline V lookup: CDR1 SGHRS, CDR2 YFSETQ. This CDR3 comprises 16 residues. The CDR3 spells CASSPGTGDGTDTQYF. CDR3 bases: TGCGCCAGCAGCCCCGGGACAGGGGATGGCACAGATACGCAGTATTTT.

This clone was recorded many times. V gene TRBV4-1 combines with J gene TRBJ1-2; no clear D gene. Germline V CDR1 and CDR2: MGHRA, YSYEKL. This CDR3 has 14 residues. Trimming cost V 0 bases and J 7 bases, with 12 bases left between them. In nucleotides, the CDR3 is TGCGCCAGCAGCCAAGAGGCGGGTCGCACTGGCTACACCTTC. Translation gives CASSQEAGRTGYTF.

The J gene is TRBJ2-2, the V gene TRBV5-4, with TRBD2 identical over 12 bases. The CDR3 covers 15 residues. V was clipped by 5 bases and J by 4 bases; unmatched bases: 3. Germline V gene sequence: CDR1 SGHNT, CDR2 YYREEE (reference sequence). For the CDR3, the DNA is TGTGCCAGCAGAGGGACTAGCGGGCCCACCGGGGAGCTGTTTTTT. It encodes CASRGTSGPTGELFF.

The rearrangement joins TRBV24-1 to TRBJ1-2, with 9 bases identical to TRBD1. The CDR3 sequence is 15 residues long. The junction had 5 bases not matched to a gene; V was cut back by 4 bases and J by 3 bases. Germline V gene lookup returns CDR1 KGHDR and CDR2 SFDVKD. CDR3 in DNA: TGTGCCACCAGTGACGCGGGACAGGGTGACTATGGCTACACCTTC. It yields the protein CATSDAGQGDYGYTF.

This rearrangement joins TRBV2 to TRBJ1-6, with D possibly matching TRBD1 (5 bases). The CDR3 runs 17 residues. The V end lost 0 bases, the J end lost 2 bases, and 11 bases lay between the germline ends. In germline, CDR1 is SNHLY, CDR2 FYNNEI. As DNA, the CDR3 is TGTGCCAGCAGTGAAGCGCTTGGGGGGGCCTATAATTCACCCCTCCACTTT. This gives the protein CASSEALGGAYNSPLHF.

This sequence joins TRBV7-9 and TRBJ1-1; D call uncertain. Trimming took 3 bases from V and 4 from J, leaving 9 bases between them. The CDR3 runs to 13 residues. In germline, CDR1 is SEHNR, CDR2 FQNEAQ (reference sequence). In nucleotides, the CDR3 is TGTGCCAGCAGCTTGGAGTTGTCCACTGAAGCTTTCTTT. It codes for CASSLELSTEAFF.

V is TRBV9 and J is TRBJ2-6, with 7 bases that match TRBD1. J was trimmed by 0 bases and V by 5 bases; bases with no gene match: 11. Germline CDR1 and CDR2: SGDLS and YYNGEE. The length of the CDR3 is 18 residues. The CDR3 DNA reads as TGTGCCAGCAGTTATGGGGACAGTCGAGTCTCTGGGGCCAACGTCCTGACTTTC. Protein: CASSYGDSRVSGANVLTF.

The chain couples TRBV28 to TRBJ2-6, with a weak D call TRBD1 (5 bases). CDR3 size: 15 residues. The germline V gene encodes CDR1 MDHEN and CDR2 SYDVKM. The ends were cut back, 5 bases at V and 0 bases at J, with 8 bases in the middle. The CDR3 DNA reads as TGTGCCAGCAGTCTAGGGGCCTCTGGGGCCAACGTCCTGACTTTC. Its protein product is CASSLGASGANVLTF.

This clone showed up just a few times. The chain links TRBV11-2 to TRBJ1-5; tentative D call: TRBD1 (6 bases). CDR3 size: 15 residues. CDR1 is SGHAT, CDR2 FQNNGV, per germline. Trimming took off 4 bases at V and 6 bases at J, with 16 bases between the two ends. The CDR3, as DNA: TGTGCCAGCAGCTCTCGTGCGGGGGCGGGTCAGCCCCAGCATTTT. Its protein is CASSSRAGAGQPQHF.

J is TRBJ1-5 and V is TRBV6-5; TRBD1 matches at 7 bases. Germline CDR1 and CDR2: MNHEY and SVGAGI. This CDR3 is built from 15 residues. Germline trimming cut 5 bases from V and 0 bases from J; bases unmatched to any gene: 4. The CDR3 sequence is CASSRNRGSNQPQHF. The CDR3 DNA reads TGTGCCAGCAGTCGTAACAGGGGTAGCAATCAGCCCCAGCATTTT.

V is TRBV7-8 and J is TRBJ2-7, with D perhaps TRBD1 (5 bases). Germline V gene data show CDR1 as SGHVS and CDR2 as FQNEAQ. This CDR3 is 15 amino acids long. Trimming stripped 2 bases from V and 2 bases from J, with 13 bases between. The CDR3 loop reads CASSLPRGAPYEQYF. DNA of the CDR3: TGTGCCAGCAGCTTACCACGTGGGGCCCCCTACGAGCAGTACTTC. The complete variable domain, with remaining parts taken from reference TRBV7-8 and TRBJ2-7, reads GAGVSQSPRYKVAKRGQDVALRCDPISGHVSLFWYQQALGQGPEFLTYFQNEAQLDKSGLPSDRFFAERPEGSVSTLKIQRTQQEDSAVYLCASSLPRGAPYEQYFGPGTRLTVT.

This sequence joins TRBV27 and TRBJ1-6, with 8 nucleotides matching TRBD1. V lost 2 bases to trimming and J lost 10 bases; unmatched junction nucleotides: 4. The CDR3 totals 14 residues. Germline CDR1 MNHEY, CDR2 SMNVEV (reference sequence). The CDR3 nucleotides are TGTGCCAGCAGTTTACAGGGGGCAGGATCACCCCTCCACTTT. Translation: CASSLQGAGSPLHF.

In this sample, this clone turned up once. The CDR3 here is CASTFGVNTEAFF. DNA for the CDR3: TGTGCCAGCACCTTCGGGGTTAACACTGAAGCTTTCTTT. This sequence joins TRBV28 and TRBJ1-1; D is uncertain. Germline loops: CDR1 MDHEN, CDR2 SYDVKM. The CDR3 is 13 residues long. V lost 7 bases and J 2 bases, leaving 11 bases between the germline ends. Drawing the rest from reference TRBV28 and TRBJ1-1, the complete variable domain is DVKVTQSSRYLVKRTGEKVFLECVQDMDHENMFWYRQDPGLGLRLIYFSYDVKMKEKGDIPEGYSVSREKKERFSLILESASTNQTSMYLCASTFGVNTEAFFGQGTRLTVV.

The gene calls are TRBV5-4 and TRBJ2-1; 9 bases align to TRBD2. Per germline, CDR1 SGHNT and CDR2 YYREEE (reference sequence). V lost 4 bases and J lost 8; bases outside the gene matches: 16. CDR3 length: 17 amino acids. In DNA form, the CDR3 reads TGTGCCAGCAGCCTGAAGTCGGGGGCGGGGGGGCCGGATGAGCAGTTCTTC. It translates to CASSLKSGAGGPDEQFF.

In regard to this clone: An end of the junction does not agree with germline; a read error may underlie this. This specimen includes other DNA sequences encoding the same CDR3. CDR3 sequence (DNA): TGTGCCAGCAGCTTGGAGAGGGCTGAGGCTTTCTTT. It specifies CASSLERAEAFF. The rearrangement joins TRBV5-4 to TRBJ1-1; no reliable D call. The CDR3 length is 12 residues. The germline V gene encodes CDR1 SGHNT and CDR2 YYREEE (reference sequence). The whole variable domain, filled in from reference TRBV5-4 and TRBJ1-1, reads ETGVTQSPTHLIKTRGQQVTLRCSSQSGHNTVSWYQQALGQGPQFIFQYYREEENGRGNFPPRFSGLQFPNYSSELNVNALELDDSALYLCASSLERAEAFFGQGTRLTVV.

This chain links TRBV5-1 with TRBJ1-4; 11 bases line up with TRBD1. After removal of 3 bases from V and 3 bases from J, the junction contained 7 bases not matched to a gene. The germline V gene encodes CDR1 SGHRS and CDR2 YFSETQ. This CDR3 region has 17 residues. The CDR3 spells CASSSRTGGRANEKLFF. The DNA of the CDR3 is TGCGCCAGCAGCTCCAGGACAGGGGGCCGGGCTAATGAAAAACTGTTTTTT.

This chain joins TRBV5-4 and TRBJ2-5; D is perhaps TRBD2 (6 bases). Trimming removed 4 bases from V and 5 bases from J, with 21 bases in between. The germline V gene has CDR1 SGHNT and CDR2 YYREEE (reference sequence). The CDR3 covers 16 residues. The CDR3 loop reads CASSPGGESSQETQYF. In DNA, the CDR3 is TGTGCCAGCAGCCCTGGAGGGGAGAGTTCACAGGAGACCCAGTACTTC.

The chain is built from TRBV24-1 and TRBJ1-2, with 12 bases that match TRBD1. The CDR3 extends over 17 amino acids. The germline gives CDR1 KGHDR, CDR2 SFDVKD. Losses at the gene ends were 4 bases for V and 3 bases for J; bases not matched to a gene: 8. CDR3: CATSEWDRGRSDYGYTF. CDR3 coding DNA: TGTGCCACCAGTGAATGGGACAGGGGGCGGTCTGACTATGGCTACACCTTC.

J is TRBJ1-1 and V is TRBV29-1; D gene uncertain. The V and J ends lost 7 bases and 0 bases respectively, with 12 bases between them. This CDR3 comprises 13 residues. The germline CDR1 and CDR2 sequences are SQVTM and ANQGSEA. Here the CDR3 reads CSGLAQMNTEAFF. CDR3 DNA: TGCAGCGGGCTTGCACAAATGAACACTGAAGCTTTCTTT.

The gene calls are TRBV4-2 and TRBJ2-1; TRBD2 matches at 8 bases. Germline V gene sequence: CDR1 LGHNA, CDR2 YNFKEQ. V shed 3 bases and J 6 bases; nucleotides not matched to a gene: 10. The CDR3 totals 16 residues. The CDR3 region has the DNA TGTGCCAGCAGCCACCGACTTAGCGGGGCCCTCAATGAGCAGTTCTTC. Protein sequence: CASSHRLSGALNEQFF.

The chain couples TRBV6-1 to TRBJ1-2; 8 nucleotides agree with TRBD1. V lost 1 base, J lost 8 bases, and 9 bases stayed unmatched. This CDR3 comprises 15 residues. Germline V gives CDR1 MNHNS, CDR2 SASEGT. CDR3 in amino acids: CASSEEFGQGRGYTF. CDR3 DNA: TGTGCCAGCAGTGAAGAATTTGGACAGGGCCGGGGCTACACCTTC.

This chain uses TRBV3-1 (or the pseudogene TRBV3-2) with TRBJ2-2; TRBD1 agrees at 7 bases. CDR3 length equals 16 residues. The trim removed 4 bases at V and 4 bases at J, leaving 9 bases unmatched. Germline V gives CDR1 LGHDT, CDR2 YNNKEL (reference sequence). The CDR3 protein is CASSLDATGTTGELFF. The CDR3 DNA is TGTGCCAGCAGCCTCGATGCGACAGGGACCACCGGGGAGCTGTTTTTT.

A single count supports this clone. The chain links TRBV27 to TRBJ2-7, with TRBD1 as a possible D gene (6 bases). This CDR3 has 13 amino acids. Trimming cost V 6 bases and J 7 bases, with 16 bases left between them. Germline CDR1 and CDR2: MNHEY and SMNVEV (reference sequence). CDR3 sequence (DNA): TGTGCCAGCAGCCCCGGACAGATCTTGGAGCAGTACTTC. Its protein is CASSPGQILEQYF.

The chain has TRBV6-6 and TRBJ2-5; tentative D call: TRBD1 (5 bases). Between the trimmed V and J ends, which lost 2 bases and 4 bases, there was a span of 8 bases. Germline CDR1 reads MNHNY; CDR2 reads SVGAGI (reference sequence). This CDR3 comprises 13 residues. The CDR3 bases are TGTGCCAGCAGTTACCAGGGTGGAGAGACCCAGTACTTC. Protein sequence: CASSYQGGETQYF.